This T cell receptor (beta chain) comes out of a study of siplizumab effects on memory and regulatory T cells. General study findings and limits: Sequences below about 10^-5 frequency were poorly captured. As a result, only a minor fraction of alloreactive clones mapped to unstimulated subsets.

Germline values: CDR1 MNHEY, CDR2 SMNVEV (reference sequence). V was shortened by 3 bases and J by 5 bases, with 14 bases between the two germline ends. CDR3 size: 14 residues. Profiled with immunoSEQ multiplex PCR; TCRdb holds only in-frame clones, not every one. Among some 80,000 clones listed, 95% were seen once. Turning to this clone: The antigen is not known.

The receptor was isolated from a human donor in good health. The sequencing sample was made of CD8+ T cells sorted from blood. V is TRBV27 and J is TRBJ2-7, with D unclear. The CDR3 loop is CASSFGRVLDEQYF. The CDR3 DNA follows: TGTGCCAGCAGTTTTGGTAGGGTCTTGGACGAGCAGTACTTC.